This T cell receptor (beta chain) was identified in a study of cytomegalovirus exposure and HLA in healthy donors. About the research overall: About 180 million T cells yielded about 120 million unique TCR beta sequences, as an earlier analysis found.

Whole-study results and caveats: Reports state that TCR beta sequences accurately predicted most subjects' HLA-A and HLA-B alleles.

When sampled, the donors appeared nominally healthy, though they likely had unrecorded immune exposures. The study ran its PCR with 60 Vbeta and 13 Jbeta primers. The assay was immunoSEQ multiplex PCR, and TCRdb's table has in-frame clones only and misses some. Among about 160,000 clones listed, 65% to 90% were seen once. As regards this clone: The antigen is not known.

Material for sequencing was PBMCs. The origin of this receptor is a man aged 45 to 65 in good health and CMV-seropositive.

Here the CDR3 DNA reads TGTGCCAGCAGTGAAGCACGGCAAGGGGGGACAGGGAACACCGGGGAGCTGTTTTTT. This gives the protein CASSEARQGGTGNTGELFF. The V and J genes are TRBV6-1 and TRBJ2-2; TRBD1 agrees at 8 bases. Germline CDR1 and CDR2: MNHNS and SASEGT. CDR3 length equals 19 residues. J was trimmed by 1 base and V by 0 bases; bases with no gene match: 10.